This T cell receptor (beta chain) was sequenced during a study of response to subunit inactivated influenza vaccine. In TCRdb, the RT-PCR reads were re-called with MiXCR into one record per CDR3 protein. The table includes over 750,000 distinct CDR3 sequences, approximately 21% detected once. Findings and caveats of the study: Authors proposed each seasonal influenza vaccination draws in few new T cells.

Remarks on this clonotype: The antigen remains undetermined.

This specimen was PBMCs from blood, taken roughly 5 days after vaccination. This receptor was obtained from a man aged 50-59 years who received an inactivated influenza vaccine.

CDR3 sequence (DNA): TGCGCCAGCAGCCAAGATTCCTCCAGGGGGACAGGGAGGAAACTGTTTTTT. It encodes CASSQDSSRGTGRKLFF. The chain links TRBV4-1 to TRBJ1-4; TRBD1 matches at 9 bases. The junction had 13 bases not matched to a gene; V was cut back by 0 bases and J by 11 bases. The CDR3 runs to 17 residues. The germline V gene encodes CDR1 MGHRA and CDR2 YSYEKL.